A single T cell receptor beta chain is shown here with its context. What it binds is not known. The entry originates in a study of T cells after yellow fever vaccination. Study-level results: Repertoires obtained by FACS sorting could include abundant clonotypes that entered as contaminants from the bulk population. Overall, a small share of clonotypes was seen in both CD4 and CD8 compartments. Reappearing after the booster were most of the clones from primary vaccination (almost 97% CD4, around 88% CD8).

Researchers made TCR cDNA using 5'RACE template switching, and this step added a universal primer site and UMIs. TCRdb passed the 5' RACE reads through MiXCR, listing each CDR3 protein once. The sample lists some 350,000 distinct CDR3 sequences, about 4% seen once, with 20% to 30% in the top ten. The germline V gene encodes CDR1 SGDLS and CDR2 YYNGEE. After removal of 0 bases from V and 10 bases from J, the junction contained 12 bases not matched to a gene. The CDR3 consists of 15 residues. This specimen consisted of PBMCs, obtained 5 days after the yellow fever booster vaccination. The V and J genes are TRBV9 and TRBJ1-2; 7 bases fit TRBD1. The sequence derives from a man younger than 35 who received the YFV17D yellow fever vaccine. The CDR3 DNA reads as TGTGCCAGCAGCGTAGCTAGGACAGGTTATGCCGACTACACCTTC. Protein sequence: CASSVARTGYADYTF.